The present TCR beta chain was sequenced within a study of cytomegalovirus exposure and HLA in healthy donors. Study conclusions and caveats: The majority of TCR sequences were rare, yet some public TCRs appeared in many donors.

PCR was performed using 60 Vbeta and 13 Jbeta primers. Libraries were prepared by immunoSEQ multiplex PCR; TCRdb keeps only in-frame clonotypes and omits some of them. The sample lists approximately 200,000 clones, about 77% occurring once. A note on this clone: Its target is unknown.

The V gene end was trimmed by 4 bases and the J gene end by 2 bases; junction bases not matched to a gene: 6. This CDR3 has 15 residues. Germline V gene lookup returns CDR1 SGDLS and CDR2 YYNGEE. Whereas donors were nominally healthy upon sampling, unrecorded immune exposures were probable. The sample comprised PBMCs. The source of this sequence is a woman younger than 45 in good health and CMV-seropositive. V and J are TRBV9 and TRBJ2-1, with 7 bases matching TRBD2. CDR3 nucleotides: TGTGCCAGCAGCATTAGTGGGACTACCTACAATGAGCAGTTCTTC. Its protein product is CASSISGTTYNEQFF. Using reference TRBV9 and TRBJ2-1 for the parts outside the CDR3, the full variable domain is DSGVTQTPKHLITATGQRVTLRCSPRSGDLSVYWYQQSLDQGLQFLIQYYNGEERAKGNILERFSAQQFPDLHSELNLSSLELGDSALYFCASSISGTTYNEQFFGPGTRLTVL.